These 22 T cell receptor beta chains were sequenced from one sample in a study of T cell repertoires and HLA-DP antigens. Their target antigens are unknown. Profiling relied on immunoSEQ multiplex PCR, and the TCRdb table lists in-frame clones only, not all of them. Of almost 90,000 clones listed, approximately 86% were seen once; the top ten hold 1.5% to 2%. The sequenced material came from CD4+ T cells from PBMCs. The origin of the receptors is a man between 50 and 59 years old in good health and CMV-seronegative.

The chain is built from TRBV4-3 and TRBJ2-5; TRBD1 might be the D (8 bases). Per germline, CDR1 LGHNA and CDR2 YSLEER. This CDR3 contains 14 residues. The V gene lost 4 bases and the J gene lost 5 bases, with 14 bases spanning the gap. The CDR3 is CASSLNRGGETQYF. For the CDR3, the DNA is TGCGCCAGCAGCCTTAACAGGGGGGGGGAGACCCAGTACTTC.

The chain couples TRBV27 to TRBJ2-2; D remains ambiguous. The CDR3 is made up of 14 amino acids. CDR1 MNHEY and CDR2 SMNVEV come from the germline V gene (reference sequence). V was trimmed by 7 bases and J by 2 bases, leaving 11 bases between them. CDR3 amino acids: CASNNDINTGELFF. CDR3 coding DNA: TGTGCCAGCAACAACGACATCAACACCGGGGAGCTGTTTTTT.

The chain joins TRBV5-1 to TRBJ1-3; no firm D call. Germline CDR1 SGHRS, CDR2 YFSETQ. The CDR3 has 16 residues. Deletions cut 0 bases from V and 0 bases from J, with 10 bases between. The CDR3 loop is CASSLAQPDSGNTIYF. CDR3 DNA: TGCGCCAGCAGCTTGGCTCAGCCTGACTCTGGAAACACCATATATTTT.

The rearrangement joins TRBV29-1 to TRBJ2-1; TRBD2 aligns across 14 bases. J gave up 7 bases and V 6 bases, and 2 bases lay outside the gene matches. The CDR3 covers 13 residues. From germline, CDR1 is SQVTM and CDR2 ANQGSEA. CDR3 residues: CSVGLAGANEQFF. CDR3 in DNA: TGCAGCGTGGGACTAGCGGGAGCAAATGAGCAGTTCTTC.

V and J are TRBV7-2 and TRBJ2-3, with 7 bases lining up with TRBD2. J gave up 0 bases and V 5 bases, and 5 bases lay outside the gene matches. CDR1 SGHTA and CDR2 FQGNSA come from the germline V gene. This CDR3 region has 15 residues. Written as DNA, the CDR3 is TGTGCCAGCAGCCTCATGACTAGCAGCACAGATACGCAGTATTTT. Translation: CASSLMTSSTDTQYF.

About this clone itself: Other DNA sequences from this sample encode an identical CDR3 as well. J is TRBJ2-5 and V is TRBV19, with D uncertain. CDR1 and CDR2 (germline): LNHDA, SQIVND (reference sequence). V was clipped by 6 bases and J by 5 bases, with 10 bases between them. The CDR3 has 12 residues. CDR3 sequence (DNA): TGTGCCAGTAGACAAAGTGGGGAGACCCAGTACTTC. Translated: CASRQSGETQYF.

The chain employs TRBV4-3 and TRBJ1-2; 7 positions match TRBD1. Trimming at V came to 0 bases and at J to 3 bases, leaving 4 bases not matched to a gene. Per germline, CDR1 LGHNA and CDR2 YSLEER. The CDR3 runs 15 residues. The CDR3 DNA is TGCGCCAGCAGCCAAGATTTGGGACAGTACTATGGCTACACCTTC. The encoded protein is CASSQDLGQYYGYTF.

CDR3 in amino acids: CASSLGLAGVAEQYF. CDR3 DNA: TGTGCCAGCAGCTTAGGGCTAGCGGGAGTTGCCGAGCAGTACTTC. The rearrangement links TRBV7-2 to TRBJ2-7, with 10 bases fitting TRBD2. V gave up 1 base and J gave up 6 bases; unmatched junction bases: 6. From germline, CDR1 is SGHTA and CDR2 FQGNSA. The CDR3 is 15 residues long.

This clone has more than one count but fewer than ten. The chain couples TRBV7-8 to TRBJ2-7; the match to TRBD1 covers 7 bases. This CDR3 comprises 15 residues. Germline V gene lookup returns CDR1 SGHVS and CDR2 FQNEAQ. V gave up 5 bases and J gave up 6 bases; unmatched junction bases: 13. This chain's CDR3 is CASSPNRGMIGEQYF. The CDR3 nucleotides are TGTGCCAGCAGCCCTAACAGGGGCATGATTGGCGAGCAGTACTTC. Full variable domain (remainder filled in from reference TRBV7-8 and TRBJ2-7): GAGVSQSPRYKVAKRGQDVALRCDPISGHVSLFWYQQALGQGPEFLTYFQNEAQLDKSGLPSDRFFAERPEGSVSTLKIQRTQQEDSAVYLCASSPNRGMIGEQYFGPGTRLTVT.

This clone was seen only once. The V and J genes are TRBV5-1 and TRBJ2-1; 13 bases are a match to TRBD2. Losses at the gene ends were 6 bases for V and 5 bases for J; bases not matched to a gene: 5. CDR1 and CDR2 (germline): SGHRS, YFSETQ. CDR3 length: 15 amino acids. CDR3 in amino acids: CASTPTSGGDNEQFF. The CDR3 DNA follows: TGCGCCAGCACCCCAACTAGCGGGGGGGACAATGAGCAGTTCTTC.

This rearrangement joins TRBV6-1 to TRBJ1-2; D perhaps matches TRBD1 (5 bases). The germline V and J ends were trimmed by 7 bases and 6 bases, with 18 bases remaining between them. CDR1 is MNHNS and CDR2 is SASEGT in the germline V gene. This CDR3 comprises 14 residues. The DNA of the CDR3 is TGTGCCAGCACACCAGGGAAGCGCGTCAATGGCTACACCTTC. Translation gives CASTPGKRVNGYTF.

This chain connects TRBV9 to TRBJ1-1; D gene unclear. V was trimmed by 4 bases and J by 3 bases, leaving 7 bases between them. Germline V gene sequence: CDR1 SGDLS, CDR2 YYNGEE. CDR3 size: 12 residues. The CDR3 sequence: CASSPRDTEAFF. The DNA for the CDR3 is TGTGCCAGCAGCCCACGGGACACTGAAGCTTTCTTT.

This clone was counted a few times. The chain recombines TRBV6-5 with TRBJ2-1, with 8 bases aligning to TRBD2. Germline V gives CDR1 MNHEY, CDR2 SVGAGI. V was clipped by 2 bases and J by 10 bases; unmatched bases: 13. The length of the CDR3 is 16 residues. The CDR3 spells CASSYGNAGGRGEQFF. CDR3 DNA sequence: TGTGCCAGCAGTTACGGAAACGCGGGGGGCCGCGGAGAGCAGTTCTTC.

The gene calls are TRBV7-8 and TRBJ1-5, with 7 bases lining up with TRBD1. CDR3 size: 14 residues. Germline V CDR1 and CDR2: SGHVS, FQNEAQ. The ends lost 5 bases at V and 5 bases at J; junction bases unmatched: 6. This CDR3 is CASSPGDSDQPQHF. CDR3 nucleotides: TGTGCCAGCAGCCCGGGGGACAGTGATCAGCCCCAGCATTTT.

Details on this clone: The same CDR3 arises from other DNA sequences in this sample as well. The chain couples TRBV5-1 to TRBJ2-1; the D gene is possibly TRBD2 (6 bases). Germline-derived CDR1 and CDR2 are SGHRS and YFSETQ. V gave up 0 bases and J gave up 7 bases, with 11 bases separating them. The CDR3 is made up of 14 amino acids. CDR3 residues: CASSLGGASNEQFF. CDR3 sequence (DNA): TGCGCCAGCAGCTTGGGCGGGGCGAGTAATGAGCAGTTCTTC. Complete variable domain (other parts from reference TRBV5-1 and TRBJ2-1): KAGVTQTPRYLIKTRGQQVTLSCSPISGHRSVSWYQQTPGQGLQFLFEYFSETQRNKGNFPGRFSGRQFSNSRSEMNVSTLELGDSALYLCASSLGGASNEQFFGPGTRLTVL.

The V and J genes are TRBV10-3 and TRBJ2-7; 7 nucleotides agree with TRBD2. Germline CDR1 reads ENHRY; CDR2 reads SYGVKD. V lost 3 bases and J lost 3; bases outside the gene matches: 5. The CDR3 consists of 14 residues. The CDR3 DNA reads as TGTGCCATCAGTGATTCCGGGACTAACTACGAGCAGTACTTC. This sequence encodes CAISDSGTNYEQYF.

V usage is TRBV6-5 and J usage is TRBJ2-7; possibly TRBD2 for D (5 bases). Germline V gene lookup returns CDR1 MNHEY and CDR2 SVGAGI. V gave up 10 bases and J gave up 2 bases, with 18 bases separating them. The CDR3 loop spans 14 amino acids. In nucleotides, the CDR3 is TGTGCCACCGGTATGGGAGACGGAACCTACGAGCAGTACTTC. Translation gives CATGMGDGTYEQYF.

The chain couples TRBV7-2 to TRBJ2-5; D is possibly TRBD2 (5 bases). The ends were cut back, 3 bases at V and 5 bases at J, with 10 bases in the middle. CDR3 length equals 13 residues. Germline-derived CDR1 and CDR2 are SGHTA and FQGNSA. The CDR3 DNA is TGTGCCAGCAGCTTCGGGATAATGGAGACCCAGTACTTC. Translation gives CASSFGIMETQYF.

The V gene is TRBV5-1, the J gene TRBJ2-1, with D tentatively TRBD2 (7 bases). The CDR3 runs 15 residues. With 1 base removed from V and 8 bases from J, the gap between germline ends came to 16 bases. Germline V gene sequence: CDR1 SGHRS, CDR2 YFSETQ. This CDR3 reads CASSLRRGGRHEQFF. In DNA form, the CDR3 reads TGCGCCAGCAGCTTGCGGAGGGGGGGCCGGCATGAGCAGTTCTTC.

This chain joins TRBV7-9 and TRBJ1-2; 8 bases align to TRBD1. The V gene's germline CDR1 is SEHNR and CDR2 FQNEAQ (reference sequence). V shed 5 bases and J 5 bases; nucleotides not matched to a gene: 4. CDR3 size: 13 residues. The CDR3 sequence: CASSLDRAYGYTF. CDR3 in DNA: TGTGCCAGCAGCCTGGACAGGGCTTATGGCTACACCTTC.

A single count supports this clone. The gene calls are TRBV7-9 and TRBJ2-3; no reliable D call. The germline V gene encodes CDR1 SEHNR and CDR2 FQNEAQ (reference sequence). The CDR3 covers 12 residues. V was clipped by 11 bases and J by 7 bases, with 16 bases between them. The chain's CDR3 is CADPLPWNTQYF. The CDR3 DNA sequence: TGTGCCGACCCTCTCCCCTGGAATACGCAGTATTTT.

Only a few counts were recorded for this clone. The genes are TRBV18 and TRBJ1-5; D possibly corresponds to TRBD1 (5 bases). The CDR3 covers 14 residues. With 2 bases removed from V and 1 base from J, the gap between germline ends came to 6 bases. Germline values: CDR1 KGHSH, CDR2 LQKENI. The CDR3 loop reads CASSPGGSNQPQHF. Written as DNA, the CDR3 is TGTGCCAGCTCACCAGGGGGGAGCAATCAGCCCCAGCATTTT. The entire variable domain, with the rest obtained from reference TRBV18 and TRBJ1-5, is as follows: NAGVMQNPRHLVRRRGQEARLRCSPMKGHSHVYWYRQLPEEGLKFMVYLQKENIIDESGMPKERFSAEFPKEGPSILRIQQVVRGDSAAYFCASSPGGSNQPQHFGDGTRLSIL.